This TCR beta chain was identified in a study of T cell repertoires in cytomegalovirus infection. Background on the study: Public TCR beta signatures indicated both CMV infection and matching HLA type. Whole-study findings and limits: Based on cumulative public TCR beta family frequency, carriers of CMV plus the relevant HLA were identified.

MiXCR was run by TCRdb on the reads, yielding one entry per CDR3 protein. The repertoire holds approximately 140,000 distinct CDR3 sequences, with roughly a quarter as singletons. V shed 7 bases and J 5 bases; nucleotides not matched to a gene: 8. The CDR3 consists of 14 residues. Germline values: CDR1 SGHRS, CDR2 YFSETQ. Concerning this clonotype: The antigen remains undetermined.

The sequencing sample was made of PBMCs, sequenced either directly or after in vitro stimulation (not recorded which). The TCR originated in a human donor in good health (CMV status not recorded). Some clones in this sample may be carry-over from other donors' samples. This chain connects TRBV5-1 to TRBJ2-3; TRBD2 aligns across 9 bases. Here the CDR3 reads CASGGTSYIDTQYF. The DNA for the CDR3 is TGCGCCAGCGGTGGGACTAGCTACATAGATACGCAGTATTTT. Full variable domain (rest looked up from reference TRBV5-1 and TRBJ2-3): KAGVTQTPRYLIKTRGQQVTLSCSPISGHRSVSWYQQTPGQGLQFLFEYFSETQRNKGNFPGRFSGRQFSNSRSEMNVSTLELGDSALYLCASGGTSYIDTQYFGPGTRLTVL.